Listed below are T cell receptor beta chains from one sample, sequenced in a study of blood T cells in healthy people across ages. TCRdb used MiXCR to reprocess the 5' RACE reads, holding one entry per CDR3 protein. Here the sample spans fewer than 1.5 million distinct CDR3 sequences, roughly 40% being singletons. Sequenced material: blood. These TCRs come from a young woman in good health. The CDR3 runs from the conserved cysteine through the conserved F or W. A D gene is named only where the DNA matches it firmly. Some rows mark clone size as missing; the rest say once, few, many or name a class of expanded clone.

cdr3_length,j_call,v_call,d_call,clone_size,cdr3_nt,cdr3_aa
13,TRBJ2-5,TRBV20-1,.,few,TGCAGTGCTAGAGATTATTTGGGGGAGACCCAGTACTTC,CSARDYLGETQYF
18,TRBJ1-2,TRBV20-1,TRBD1,.,TGCAGTGCTAGAGAGGCCGGGACAGGGTCCCCCATTTCCTATGGCTACACCTTC,CSAREAGTGSPISYGYTF
14,TRBJ2-1,TRBV4-1,.,few,TGCGCCAGCAGCCAAGAACTAGCCGAAGATGAGCAGTTCTTC,CASSQELAEDEQFF
16,TRBJ2-7,TRBV10-1,TRBD1,.,TGCGCCAGCAGTGTTTCCCCGGACAGGCCAACCTACGAGCAGTACTTC,CASSVSPDRPTYEQYF
15,TRBJ2-1,TRBV28,TRBD2,once,TGTGCCAGCAGTTTTATGGGGGGGGGCTACAATGAGCAGTTCTTC,CASSFMGGGYNEQFF
14,TRBJ1-5,TRBV28,TRBD1,.,TGTGCCAGCAAGGGACAGTCTTTCAATCAGCCCCAGCATTTT,CASKGQSFNQPQHF
14,TRBJ1-4,TRBV5-1,.,few,TGCGCCAGCAGCTGGGCAGGGGAGGATGAAAAACTGTTTTTT,CASSWAGEDEKLFF
14,TRBJ2-6,TRBV29-1,.,.,TGCAGCGTTGACCAGGGCTCTGGGGCCAACGTCCTGACTTTC,CSVDQGSGANVLTF
16,TRBJ1-2,TRBV2,.,.,TGTGCCAGCAGTGAAGCTTCGGACAGCTTCAACTATGGCTACACCTTC,CASSEASDSFNYGYTF
16,TRBJ1-2,TRBV11-2,.,.,TGTGCCAGCAGCCAATTTGTTCGGGGTTTTTTGTATGGCTACACCTTC,CASSQFVRGFLYGYTF
16,TRBJ1-6,TRBV7-2,.,.,TGTGCCAGCAGCTTATTGGGGGGGTACTTCGATTCACCCCTCCACTTT,CASSLLGGYFDSPLHF
14,TRBJ2-1,TRBV12-3/TRBV12-4,.,.,TGTGCCAGCAGTTTAGGGTCGGAGGGAGTTGAGCAGTTCTTC,CASSLGSEGVEQFF
13,TRBJ2-5,TRBV28,.,few,TGTGCCAGCATCGGCTCCAAACCTTTCACCCAGTACTTC,CASIGSKPFTQYF